The TCR beta chain under discussion was sequenced for a study of blood T cell repertoires in COVID-19. About the study: The United States, Italy and Spain provided the acute and convalescent COVID-19 samples.

Unmatched junction bases numbered 3, after V lost 2 bases and J lost 0 bases. There are 16 residues in the CDR3. The V gene's germline CDR1 is SGHTA and CDR2 FQGNSA. The table came from immunoSEQ multiplex PCR; TCRdb's copy has only in-frame clones and leaves some out. The sample contains about 240,000 clones, over 90% of which appear only once. This receptor was obtained from a man aged 25-40 years with COVID-19, enrolled during active disease. The sequenced sample consisted of peripheral blood. The chain combines TRBV7-2 with TRBJ2-2, with 7 bases lining up with TRBD2. The CDR3 DNA reads TGTGCCAGCAGCTTATCAGCGGGGTCGAACACCGGGGAGCTGTTTTTT. This translates into CASSLSAGSNTGELFF. The full variable domain, rest sourced from reference TRBV7-2 and TRBJ2-2, is GAGVSQSPSNKVTEKGKDVELRCDPISGHTALYWYRQSLGQGLEFLIYFQGNSAPDKSGLPSDRFSAERTGGSVSTLTIQRTQQEDSAVYLCASSLSAGSNTGELFFGEGSRLTVL.